The present TCR beta chain was sequenced within a study of CD8 T cells in ankylosing spondylitis. General study findings and limits: Ankylosing spondylitis blood appeared to be characterized by a TCR beta motif of 8 or 9 highly homologous variants. Several of the motif variants were reported before in synovial fluid and blood from reactive arthritis. From matched ankylosing spondylitis synovial fluid, disease-linked clones were reportedly recovered at significantly enriched levels. Disease-linked clones displayed a CD8+ phenotype and appeared relatively rarely in peripheral blood.

Many counts were recorded for this clonotype. The antigen is not known. V trimming: 4 bases; J trimming: 5 bases; junction bases outside the gene matches: 7. Germline values: CDR1 DFQATT, CDR2 SNEGSKA (reference sequence). The CDR3 is 13 residues long. Quantitative 5'-RACE was performed with molecular barcodes, and it yielded the TCR beta libraries. Via MiXCR, TCRdb re-called the 5' RACE reads, giving one row per CDR3 protein. The table has more than 500,000 distinct CDR3 sequences, approximately 5.3% seen once. This chain uses TRBV20-1 with TRBJ1-2, with 7 bases that match TRBD1. The sequenced material came from blood, either unsorted or a sorted T cell fraction (not recorded which). The source is a male donor with ankylosing spondylitis. CDR3: CSATKGQTYGYTF. CDR3 bases: TGCAGTGCTACTAAGGGACAGACTTATGGCTACACCTTC.